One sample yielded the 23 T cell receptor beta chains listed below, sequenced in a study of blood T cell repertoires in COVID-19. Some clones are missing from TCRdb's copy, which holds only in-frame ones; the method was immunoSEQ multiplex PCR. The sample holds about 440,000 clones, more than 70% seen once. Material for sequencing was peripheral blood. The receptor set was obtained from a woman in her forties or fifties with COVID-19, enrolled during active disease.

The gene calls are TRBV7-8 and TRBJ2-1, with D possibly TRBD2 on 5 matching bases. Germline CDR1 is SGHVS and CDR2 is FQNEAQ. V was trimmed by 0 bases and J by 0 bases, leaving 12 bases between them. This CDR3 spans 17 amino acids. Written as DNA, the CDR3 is TGTGCCAGCAGCTTAGCAGGAGGAGCGGTCTCCTACAATGAGCAGTTCTTC. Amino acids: CASSLAGGAVSYNEQFF.

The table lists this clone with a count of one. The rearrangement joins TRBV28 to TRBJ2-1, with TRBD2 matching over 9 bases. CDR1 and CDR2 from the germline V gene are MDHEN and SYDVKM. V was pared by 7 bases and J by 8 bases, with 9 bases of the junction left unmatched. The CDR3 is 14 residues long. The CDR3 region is CASIPLRGGDEQFF. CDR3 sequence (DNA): TGTGCCAGCATCCCTTTGCGGGGGGGGGATGAGCAGTTCTTC. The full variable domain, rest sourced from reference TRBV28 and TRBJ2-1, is DVKVTQSSRYLVKRTGEKVFLECVQDMDHENMFWYRQDPGLGLRLIYFSYDVKMKEKGDIPEGYSVSREKKERFSLILESASTNQTSMYLCASIPLRGGDEQFFGPGTRLTVL.

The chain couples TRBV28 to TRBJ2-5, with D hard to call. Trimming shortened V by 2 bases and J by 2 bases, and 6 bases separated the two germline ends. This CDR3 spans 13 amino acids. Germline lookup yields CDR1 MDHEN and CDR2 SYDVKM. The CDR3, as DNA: TGTGCCAGCAGTTTAGTCAGACAAGAGACCCAGTACTTC. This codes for CASSLVRQETQYF.

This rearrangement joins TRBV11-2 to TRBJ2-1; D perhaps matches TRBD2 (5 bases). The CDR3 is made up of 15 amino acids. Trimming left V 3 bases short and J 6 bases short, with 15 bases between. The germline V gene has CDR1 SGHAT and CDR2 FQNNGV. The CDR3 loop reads CASSLSYRGRNEQFF. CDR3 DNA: TGTGCCAGCAGCTTGAGTTACCGAGGGCGCAATGAGCAGTTCTTC.

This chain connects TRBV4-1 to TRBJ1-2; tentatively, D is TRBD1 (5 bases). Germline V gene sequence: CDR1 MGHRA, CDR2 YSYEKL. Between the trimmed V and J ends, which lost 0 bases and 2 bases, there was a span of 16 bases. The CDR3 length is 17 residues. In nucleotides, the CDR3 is TGCGCCAGCAGCCAAGATCTCGGGTCGGGGGGAAACTATGGCTACACCTTC. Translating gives CASSQDLGSGGNYGYTF.

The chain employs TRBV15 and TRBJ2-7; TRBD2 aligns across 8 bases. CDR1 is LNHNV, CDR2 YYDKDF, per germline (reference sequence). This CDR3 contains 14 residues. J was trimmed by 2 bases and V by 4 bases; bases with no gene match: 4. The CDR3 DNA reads TGTGCCACCAGCACGGGACTAGGCACCTACGAGCAGTACTTC. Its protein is CATSTGLGTYEQYF.

The CDR3: CASSVNFLAGGYNEQFF. The CDR3 region has the DNA TGTGCCAGCAGCGTAAACTTTCTAGCGGGGGGGTACAATGAGCAGTTCTTC. V and J are TRBV9 and TRBJ2-1; 12 bases are a match to TRBD2. This CDR3 is 17 amino acids long. Germline V gene lookup returns CDR1 SGDLS and CDR2 YYNGEE. V lost 1 base and J lost 4; bases outside the gene matches: 6. Filled out from reference TRBV9 and TRBJ2-1, the complete variable domain reads DSGVTQTPKHLITATGQRVTLRCSPRSGDLSVYWYQQSLDQGLQFLIQYYNGEERAKGNILERFSAQQFPDLHSELNLSSLELGDSALYFCASSVNFLAGGYNEQFFGPGTRLTVL.

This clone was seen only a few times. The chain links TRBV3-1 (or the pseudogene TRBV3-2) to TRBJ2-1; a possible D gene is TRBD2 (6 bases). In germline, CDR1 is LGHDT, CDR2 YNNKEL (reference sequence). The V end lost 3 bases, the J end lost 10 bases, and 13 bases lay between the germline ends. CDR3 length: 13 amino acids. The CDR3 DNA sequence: TGTGCCAGCAGCCAGACCTTCGCGGGGGAGCAGTTCTTC. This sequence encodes CASSQTFAGEQFF.

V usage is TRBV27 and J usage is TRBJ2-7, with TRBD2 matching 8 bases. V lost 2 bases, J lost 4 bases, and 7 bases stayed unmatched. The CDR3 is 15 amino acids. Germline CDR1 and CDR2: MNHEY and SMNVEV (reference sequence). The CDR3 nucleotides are TGTGCCAGCAGTTTAGCGGGAGGCAGTAGATACGAGCAGTACTTC. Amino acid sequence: CASSLAGGSRYEQYF.

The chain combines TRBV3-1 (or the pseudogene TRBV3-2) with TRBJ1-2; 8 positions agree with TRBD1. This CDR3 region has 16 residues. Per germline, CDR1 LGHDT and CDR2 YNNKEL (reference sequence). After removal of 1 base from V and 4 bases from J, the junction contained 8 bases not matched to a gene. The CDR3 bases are TGTGCCAGCAGCCAAGCGGACAGGGTTTACGGCTATGGCTACACCTTC. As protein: CASSQADRVYGYGYTF.

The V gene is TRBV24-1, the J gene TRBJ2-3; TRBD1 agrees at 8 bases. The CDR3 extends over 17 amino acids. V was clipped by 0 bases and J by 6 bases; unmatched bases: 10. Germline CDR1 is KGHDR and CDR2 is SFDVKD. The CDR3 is CATSDLRPGGADDTQYF. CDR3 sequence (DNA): TGTGCCACCAGTGATTTGAGGCCAGGGGGCGCAGATGATACGCAGTATTTT.

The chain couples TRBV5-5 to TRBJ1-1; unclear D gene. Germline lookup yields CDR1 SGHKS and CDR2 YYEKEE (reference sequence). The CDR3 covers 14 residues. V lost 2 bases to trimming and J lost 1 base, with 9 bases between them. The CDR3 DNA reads TGTGCCAGCAGCTTCCAGGATCCGAACACTGAAGCTTTCTTT. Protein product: CASSFQDPNTEAFF.

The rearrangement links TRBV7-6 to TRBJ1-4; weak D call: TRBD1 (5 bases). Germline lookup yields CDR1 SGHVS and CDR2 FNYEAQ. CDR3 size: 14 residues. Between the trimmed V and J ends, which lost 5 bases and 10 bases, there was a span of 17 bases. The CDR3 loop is CASSPWGGDGKLFF. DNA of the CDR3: TGTGCCAGCAGCCCCTGGGGGGGTGACGGAAAACTGTTTTTT.

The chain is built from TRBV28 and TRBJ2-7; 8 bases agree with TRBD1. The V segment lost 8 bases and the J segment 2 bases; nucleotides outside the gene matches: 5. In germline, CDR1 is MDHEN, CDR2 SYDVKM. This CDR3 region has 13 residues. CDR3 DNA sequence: TGTGCCAGCTCGGGACAGGAGACCTACGAGCAGTACTTC. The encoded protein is CASSGQETYEQYF.

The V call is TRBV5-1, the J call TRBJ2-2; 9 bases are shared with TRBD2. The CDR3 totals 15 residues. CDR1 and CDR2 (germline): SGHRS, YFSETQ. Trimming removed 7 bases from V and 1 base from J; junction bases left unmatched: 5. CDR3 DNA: TGCGCCAGCGGAATTAGCGGGGGGAACACCGGGGAGCTGTTTTTT. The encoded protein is CASGISGGNTGELFF.

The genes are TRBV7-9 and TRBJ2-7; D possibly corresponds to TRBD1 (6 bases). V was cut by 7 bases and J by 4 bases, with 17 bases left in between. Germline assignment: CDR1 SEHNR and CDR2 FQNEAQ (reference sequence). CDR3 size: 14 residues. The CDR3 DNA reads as TGTGCCAGCACCTCGACAGGCCGGGCATACGAGCAGTACTTC. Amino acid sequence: CASTSTGRAYEQYF.

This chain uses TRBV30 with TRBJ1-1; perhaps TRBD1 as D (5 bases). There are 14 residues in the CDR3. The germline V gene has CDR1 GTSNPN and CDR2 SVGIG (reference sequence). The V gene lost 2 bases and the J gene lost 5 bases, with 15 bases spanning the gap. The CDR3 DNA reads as TGTGCCTGGAGTCGTGGGGCGACGGGTACTGAAGCTTTCTTT. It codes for CAWSRGATGTEAFF.

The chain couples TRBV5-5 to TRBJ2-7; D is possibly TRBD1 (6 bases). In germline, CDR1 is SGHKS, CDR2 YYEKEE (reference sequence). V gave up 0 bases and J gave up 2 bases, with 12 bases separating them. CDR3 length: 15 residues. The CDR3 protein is CASSLETGQAYEQYF. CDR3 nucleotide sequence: TGTGCCAGCAGCTTGGAGACAGGACAAGCCTACGAGCAGTACTTC.

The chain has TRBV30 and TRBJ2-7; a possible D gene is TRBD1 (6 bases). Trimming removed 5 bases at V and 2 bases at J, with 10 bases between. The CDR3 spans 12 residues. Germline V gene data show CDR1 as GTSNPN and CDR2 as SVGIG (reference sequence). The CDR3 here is CAWETGAYEQYF. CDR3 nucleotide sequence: TGTGCCTGGGAGACAGGAGCCTACGAGCAGTACTTC.

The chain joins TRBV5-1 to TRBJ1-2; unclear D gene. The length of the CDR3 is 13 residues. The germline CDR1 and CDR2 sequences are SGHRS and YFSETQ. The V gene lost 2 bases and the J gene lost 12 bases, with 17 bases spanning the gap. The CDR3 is CASSFNNGESHTF. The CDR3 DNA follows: TGCGCCAGCAGCTTTAATAACGGGGAGTCTCACACCTTC.

CDR3 nucleotides: TGTGCCAGTAGTCGACAGGGGGCGAGCACTGAAGCTTTCTTT. It codes for CASSRQGASTEAFF. J is TRBJ1-1 and V is TRBV19; 10 bases line up with TRBD1. CDR1 and CDR2 (germline): LNHDA, SQIVND (reference sequence). This CDR3 has 14 amino acids. J was trimmed by 4 bases and V by 5 bases; bases with no gene match: 4.

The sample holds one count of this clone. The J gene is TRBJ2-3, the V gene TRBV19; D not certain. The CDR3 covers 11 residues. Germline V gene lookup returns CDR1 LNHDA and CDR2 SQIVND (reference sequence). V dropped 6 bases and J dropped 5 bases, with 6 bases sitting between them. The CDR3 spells CASSELDTQYF. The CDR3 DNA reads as TGTGCCAGTAGCGAACTAGATACGCAGTATTTT. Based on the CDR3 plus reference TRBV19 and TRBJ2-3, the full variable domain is DGGITQSPKYLFRKEGQNVTLSCEQNLNHDAMYWYRQDPGQGLRLIYYSQIVNDFQKGDIAEGYSVSREKKESFPLTVTSAQKNPTAFYLCASSELDTQYFGPGTRLTVL.

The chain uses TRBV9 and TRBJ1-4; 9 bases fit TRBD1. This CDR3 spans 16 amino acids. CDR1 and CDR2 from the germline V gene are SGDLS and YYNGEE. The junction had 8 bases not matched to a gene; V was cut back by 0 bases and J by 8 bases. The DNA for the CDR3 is TGTGCCAGCAGCGTAGGGTTGGGACAGGGATACGAAAAACTGTTTTTT. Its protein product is CASSVGLGQGYEKLFF.